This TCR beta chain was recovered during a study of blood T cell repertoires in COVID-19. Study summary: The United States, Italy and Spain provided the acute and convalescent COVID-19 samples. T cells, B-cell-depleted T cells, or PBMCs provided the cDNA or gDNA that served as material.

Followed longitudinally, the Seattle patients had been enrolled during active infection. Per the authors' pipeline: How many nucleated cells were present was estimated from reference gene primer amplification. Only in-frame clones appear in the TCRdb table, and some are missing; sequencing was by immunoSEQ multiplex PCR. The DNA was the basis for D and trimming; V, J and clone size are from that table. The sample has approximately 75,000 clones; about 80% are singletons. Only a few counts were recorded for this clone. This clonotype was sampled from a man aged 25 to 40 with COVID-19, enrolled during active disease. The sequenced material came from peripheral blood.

The CDR3 nucleotides are TGCGCCAGCAGCCTCCACCGGGACACCACCTACGAGCAGTACTTC. It specifies CASSLHRDTTYEQYF. The chain uses TRBV4-1 and TRBJ2-7; a possible D gene is TRBD1 (6 bases). Germline V lookup: CDR1 MGHRA, CDR2 YSYEKL. This CDR3 has 15 residues. Trimming cost V 4 bases and J 2 bases, with 15 bases left between them.